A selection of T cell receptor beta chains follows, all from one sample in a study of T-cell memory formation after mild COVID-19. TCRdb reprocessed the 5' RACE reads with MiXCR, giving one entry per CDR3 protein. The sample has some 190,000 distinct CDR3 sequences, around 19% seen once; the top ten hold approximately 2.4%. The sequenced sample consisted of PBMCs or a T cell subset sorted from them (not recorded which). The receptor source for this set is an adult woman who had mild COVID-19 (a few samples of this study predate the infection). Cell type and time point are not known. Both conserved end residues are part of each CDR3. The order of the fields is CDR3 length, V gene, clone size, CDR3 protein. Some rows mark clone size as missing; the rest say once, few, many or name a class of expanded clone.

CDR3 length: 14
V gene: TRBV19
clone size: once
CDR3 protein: CASSPPRQAYEQYF

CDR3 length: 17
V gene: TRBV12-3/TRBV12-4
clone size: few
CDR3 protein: CASRRRGQNSGANVLTF

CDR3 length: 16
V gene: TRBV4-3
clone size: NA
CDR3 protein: CASSQGGQGNNSPLHF

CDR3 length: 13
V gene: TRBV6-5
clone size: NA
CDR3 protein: CASSASGLHEQYF

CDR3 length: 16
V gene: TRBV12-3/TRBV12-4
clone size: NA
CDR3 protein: CASSLSGGPRTDTQYF

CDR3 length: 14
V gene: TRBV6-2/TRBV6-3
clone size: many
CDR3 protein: CASRRASPGNEQFF

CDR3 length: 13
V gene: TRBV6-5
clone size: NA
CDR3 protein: CASSGQANQPQHF

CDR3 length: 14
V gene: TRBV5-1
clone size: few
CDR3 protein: CASSSLANGVEQYF

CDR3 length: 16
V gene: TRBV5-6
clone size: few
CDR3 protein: CASKSRENRETYGYTF

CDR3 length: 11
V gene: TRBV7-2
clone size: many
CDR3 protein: CASSLYGIQYF

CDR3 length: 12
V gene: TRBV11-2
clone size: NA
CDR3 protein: CASNKQGDGYTF

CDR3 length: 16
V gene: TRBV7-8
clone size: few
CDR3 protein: CASSLELGRANNEQFF

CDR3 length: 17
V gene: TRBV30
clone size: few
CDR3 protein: CAWTEGLAVSSYNEQFF

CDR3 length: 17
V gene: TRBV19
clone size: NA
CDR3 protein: CASSAPSRPGVGETQYF

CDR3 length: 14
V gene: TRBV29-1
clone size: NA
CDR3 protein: CSVYPQGRPGELFF

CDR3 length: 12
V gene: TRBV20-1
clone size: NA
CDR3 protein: CSARDLLNEQFF